This entry lists 31 T cell receptor beta chains sequenced from one sample in a study of cytomegalovirus exposure and HLA in healthy donors. 60 Vbeta and 13 Jbeta primers were used in PCR. The table came from immunoSEQ multiplex PCR; TCRdb's copy has only in-frame clones and leaves some out. The table has around 130,000 clones, about 73% seen once. Sequences were obtained from PBMCs. These receptors were obtained from a human donor in good health.

The chain links TRBV27 to TRBJ2-7; TRBD2 agrees at 11 bases. The trim removed 3 bases at V and 3 bases at J, leaving 1 base unmatched. Germline V CDR1 and CDR2: MNHEY, SMNVEV (reference sequence). The CDR3 runs to 14 residues. The CDR3 spells CASSLGTSGYEQYF. The DNA for the CDR3 is TGTGCCAGCAGTTTGGGGACTAGCGGCTACGAGCAGTACTTC.

The V call is TRBV6-5, the J call TRBJ1-2; 8 positions agree with TRBD1. Trimming cost V 5 bases and J 4 bases; bases outside gene matches: 9. Per germline, CDR1 MNHEY and CDR2 SVGAGI. This CDR3 contains 15 residues. This CDR3 is CASSPAGGVGYGYTF. In DNA form, the CDR3 reads TGTGCCAGCAGTCCCGCAGGGGGCGTTGGCTATGGCTACACCTTC.

V is TRBV7-8 and J is TRBJ2-5, with D possibly TRBD1 on 6 matching bases. Trimming took 5 bases from V and 3 from J, leaving 10 bases between them. Germline CDR1 SGHVS, CDR2 FQNEAQ. The CDR3 spans 13 residues. The CDR3 nucleotides are TGTGCCAGCAGCCCAAAGGGGGAAGAGACCCAGTACTTC. Residues: CASSPKGEETQYF. The full variable domain, with the rest looked up from reference TRBV7-8 and TRBJ2-5, is GAGVSQSPRYKVAKRGQDVALRCDPISGHVSLFWYQQALGQGPEFLTYFQNEAQLDKSGLPSDRFFAERPEGSVSTLKIQRTQQEDSAVYLCASSPKGEETQYFGPGTRLLVL.

The J gene is TRBJ2-1, the V gene TRBV10-3; the D gene is possibly TRBD2 (6 bases). This CDR3 has 15 amino acids. Looked up from germline, CDR1 is ENHRY and CDR2 is SYGVKD. Between the trimmed V and J ends, which lost 2 bases and 5 bases, there was a span of 13 bases. The CDR3 sequence is CAISERPSVNNEQFF. The CDR3 DNA reads TGTGCCATCAGTGAGCGGCCTAGCGTAAACAATGAGCAGTTCTTC.

This clone was detected a few times. The chain carries TRBV18 and TRBJ2-3, with 9 nucleotides matching TRBD2. With V trimmed by 6 bases and J by 3 bases, 7 bases remained unmatched. CDR1 and CDR2 (germline): KGHSH, LQKENI. This CDR3 contains 15 residues. The CDR3 sequence is CASSTLAGSTDTQYF. CDR3 DNA sequence: TGTGCCAGCTCTACCCTAGCGGGGTCTACAGATACGCAGTATTTT. The variable domain in full, with the rest retrieved from reference TRBV18 and TRBJ2-3, is NAGVMQNPRHLVRRRGQEARLRCSPMKGHSHVYWYRQLPEEGLKFMVYLQKENIIDESGMPKERFSAEFPKEGPSILRIQQVVRGDSAAYFCASSTLAGSTDTQYFGPGTRLTVL.

This chain connects TRBV6-5 to TRBJ1-1; tentatively, D is TRBD1 (6 bases). Per the germline V gene, CDR1 is MNHEY and CDR2 is SVGAGI. Trimming left V 2 bases short and J 6 bases short, with 13 bases between. The length of the CDR3 is 14 residues. CDR3 in DNA: TGTGCCAGCAGTTACGGGGCAGGGGACGCTGAAGCTTTCTTT. This codes for CASSYGAGDAEAFF.

The chain couples TRBV11-2 to TRBJ2-3; TRBD1 is a possible D gene (5 bases). The CDR3 sequence is 15 residues long. Trimming pared 4 bases from V and 4 bases from J, leaving 15 bases between. Germline V lookup: CDR1 SGHAT, CDR2 FQNNGV. The CDR3 DNA is TGTGCCAGCAGCTCAGATTCCAGGGTCCCAGATACGCAGTATTTT. Amino acids: CASSSDSRVPDTQYF.

V gene TRBV7-2 combines with J gene TRBJ1-2, with TRBD1 identical over 7 bases. Germline CDR1 and CDR2: SGHTA and FQGNSA. J lost 4 bases, V lost 0 bases, and 11 bases had no gene match. This CDR3 spans 17 amino acids. The CDR3 reads CASSLAGGTDYRYGYTF. CDR3 in DNA: TGTGCCAGCAGCTTAGCCGGCGGGACAGACTATCGCTATGGCTACACCTTC.

In regard to this clone: The sample contains more than one DNA sequence encoding this CDR3. CDR3 sequence: CASSLAGGSYEQYF. The CDR3 bases are TGTGCCAGCAGCTTAGCGGGAGGGTCCTACGAGCAGTACTTC. The J gene is TRBJ2-7, the V gene TRBV7-2, with 7 bases that match TRBD2. The V gene's germline CDR1 is SGHTA and CDR2 FQGNSA. The CDR3 has 14 amino acids. V dropped 0 bases and J dropped 1; count of bases not matched to a gene: 0.

This clone has only a few counts. The V call is TRBV6-6, the J call TRBJ2-1, with 9 bases that match TRBD2. CDR3 length: 15 residues. In germline, CDR1 is MNHNY, CDR2 SVGAGI (reference sequence). V was pared by 10 bases and J by 7 bases, with 14 bases of the junction left unmatched. Written as DNA, the CDR3 is TGTGCCACCCGCATTGTAGCGGGAGTTAGTAATGAGCAGTTCTTC. This codes for CATRIVAGVSNEQFF.

Here the CDR3 DNA reads TGTGCCATCAGGGACTTAGGCAATCAGCCCCAGCATTTT. This encodes CAIRDLGNQPQHF. The rearrangement links TRBV10-3 to TRBJ1-5; D uncertain. The CDR3 extends over 13 amino acids. Germline CDR1 is ENHRY and CDR2 is SYGVKD. V was cut by 6 bases and J by 2 bases, with 8 bases left in between.

The chain uses TRBV6-1 and TRBJ1-2; D gene uncertain. The V gene's germline CDR1 is MNHNS and CDR2 SASEGT. The CDR3 is made up of 11 amino acids. Trimming shortened V by 7 bases and J by 4 bases, and 7 bases separated the two germline ends. In nucleotides, the CDR3 is TGTGCCAGCACACAAGTCTATGGCTACACCTTC. This codes for CASTQVYGYTF.

V and J are TRBV6-1 and TRBJ2-7; 10 nucleotides agree with TRBD1. The CDR3 runs 14 residues. CDR1 MNHNS and CDR2 SASEGT come from the germline V gene. The ends lost 4 bases at V and 5 bases at J; junction bases unmatched: 5. This CDR3 is CASSARQGAHEQYF. CDR3 bases: TGTGCCAGCAGTGCCCGACAGGGGGCCCACGAGCAGTACTTC.

This clone was counted once. The chain's CDR3 is CSVDQGARVYGYTF. In nucleotides, the CDR3 is TGCAGCGTGGACCAGGGGGCGCGTGTCTATGGCTACACCTTC. This rearrangement joins TRBV29-1 to TRBJ1-2, with 8 bases lining up with TRBD1. V trimming: 6 bases; J trimming: 4 bases; junction bases outside the gene matches: 10. The CDR3 sequence is 14 residues long. CDR1 is SQVTM, CDR2 ANQGSEA, per germline.

The V and J genes are TRBV7-2 and TRBJ1-5; no clear D gene. The V end was cut by 0 bases, the J end by 2 bases, with 11 bases between. The CDR3 spans 16 residues. CDR1 and CDR2 (germline): SGHTA, FQGNSA. CDR3 nucleotide sequence: TGTGCCAGCAGCTTAGCAATGGGCGGGGGCAATCAGCCCCAGCATTTT. Translation gives CASSLAMGGGNQPQHF. Filled out from reference TRBV7-2 and TRBJ1-5, the complete variable domain reads GAGVSQSPSNKVTEKGKDVELRCDPISGHTALYWYRQSLGQGLEFLIYFQGNSAPDKSGLPSDRFSAERTGGSVSTLTIQRTQQEDSAVYLCASSLAMGGGNQPQHFGDGTRLSIL.

This chain uses TRBV7-2 with TRBJ2-7; 9 positions agree with TRBD2. In germline, CDR1 is SGHTA, CDR2 FQGNSA. The CDR3 has 15 residues. Trimming at V came to 5 bases and at J to 7 bases, leaving 12 bases not matched to a gene. CDR3 protein: CASSPLGRGGFEQYF. CDR3 bases: TGTGCCAGCAGCCCTCTCGGGCGGGGGGGCTTTGAGCAGTACTTC.

This clone has more than one count but fewer than ten. The chain recombines TRBV10-3 with TRBJ2-1; no clear D gene. The CDR3 spans 15 residues. V was shortened by 5 bases and J by 1 base, with 12 bases between the two germline ends. Germline V CDR1 and CDR2: ENHRY, SYGVKD. CDR3 protein: CAISNLVASYNEQFF. The CDR3 DNA is TGTGCCATCAGTAACCTAGTGGCTTCCTACAATGAGCAGTTCTTC.

Concerning this clone itself: One junction end disagrees with the germline gene, perhaps due to a read error. CDR3 nucleotides: TGTTCCAGCAGCTTAACTATAGGGGATTACAATGAGCAGTTCTTC. This sequence encodes CSSSLTIGDYNEQFF. The chain employs TRBV7-9 and TRBJ2-1; tentatively, D is TRBD1 (5 bases). The CDR3 length is 15 residues. Germline V lookup: CDR1 SEHNR, CDR2 FQNEAQ (reference sequence).

The J gene is TRBJ2-3, the V gene TRBV7-3, with 11 bases matching TRBD2. This CDR3 is built from 16 residues. CDR1 is SGHTA and CDR2 is FQGTGA in the germline V gene. V was pared by 1 base and J by 4 bases, with 4 bases of the junction left unmatched. This chain's CDR3 is CASSLNRLAGSDTQYF. The CDR3 DNA reads as TGTGCCAGCAGCTTAAATCGACTAGCGGGGTCAGATACGCAGTATTTT.

This chain links TRBV2 with TRBJ1-5; TRBD1 matches 8 bases. Unmatched junction bases numbered 3, after V lost 4 bases and J lost 1 base. CDR3 size: 15 residues. Germline assignment: CDR1 SNHLY and CDR2 FYNNEI. CDR3 protein: CASSVNRGSNQPQHF. The CDR3 DNA follows: TGTGCCAGCAGTGTAAACAGGGGGAGCAATCAGCCCCAGCATTTT.

The genes are TRBV30 and TRBJ2-3; D is possibly TRBD1 (6 bases). This CDR3 is built from 12 residues. The V and J ends lost 2 bases and 7 bases respectively, with 10 bases between them. Germline V gene lookup returns CDR1 GTSNPN and CDR2 SVGIG (reference sequence). Here the CDR3 DNA reads TGTGCCTGGAGTACTCAGGGGCATACGCAGTATTTT. Amino acids: CAWSTQGHTQYF.

The genes are TRBV7-2 and TRBJ2-1; a weak D match, TRBD2 (6 bases). Germline CDR1 is SGHTA and CDR2 is FQGNSA. The V end was cut by 5 bases, the J end by 8 bases, with 16 bases between. The CDR3 sequence is 14 residues long. CDR3 sequence: CASSPSGGRYEQFF. In DNA, the CDR3 is TGTGCCAGCAGCCCCAGTGGGGGGAGGTATGAGCAGTTCTTC. Full variable domain (missing parts from reference TRBV7-2 and TRBJ2-1): GAGVSQSPSNKVTEKGKDVELRCDPISGHTALYWYRQSLGQGLEFLIYFQGNSAPDKSGLPSDRFSAERTGGSVSTLTIQRTQQEDSAVYLCASSPSGGRYEQFFGPGTRLTVL.

The rearrangement links TRBV7-2 to TRBJ2-7, with TRBD1 matching 8 bases. CDR1 is SGHTA and CDR2 is FQGNSA in the germline V gene. The CDR3 has 15 amino acids. Trimming cost V 7 bases and J 1 base; bases outside gene matches: 9. Here the CDR3 reads CASTLPGTGSYEQYF. The DNA for the CDR3 is TGTGCCAGCACCCTACCGGGGACAGGATCCTACGAGCAGTACTTC. Combining the CDR3 with reference TRBV7-2 and TRBJ2-7 gives the whole variable domain GAGVSQSPSNKVTEKGKDVELRCDPISGHTALYWYRQSLGQGLEFLIYFQGNSAPDKSGLPSDRFSAERTGGSVSTLTIQRTQQEDSAVYLCASTLPGTGSYEQYFGPGTRLTVT.

The CDR3 bases are TGCGCCAGCAGCCAAGATAAAATAGGGGGCCCCGCAGATACGCAGTATTTT. It translates to CASSQDKIGGPADTQYF. The chain has TRBV4-1 and TRBJ2-3; 7 positions match TRBD1. Germline trimming cut 0 bases from V and 4 bases from J; bases unmatched to any gene: 10. The germline CDR1 and CDR2 sequences are MGHRA and YSYEKL. This CDR3 has 17 residues.

The rearrangement joins TRBV11-3 to TRBJ1-1; no clear D. V lost 5 bases and J 3 bases, leaving 10 bases between the germline ends. Germline CDR1 reads SGHNT; CDR2 reads YENEEA. The CDR3 sequence is 13 residues long. The CDR3 DNA reads as TGTGCCAGCAGCAAACAGAGCCACACTGAAGCTTTCTTT. Protein: CASSKQSHTEAFF.

A note on this clone: Other nucleotide sequences from this sample produce the same CDR3. This chain joins TRBV7-9 and TRBJ2-5; 9 nucleotides agree with TRBD2. V lost 3 bases, J lost 0 bases, and 5 bases stayed unmatched. Germline assignment: CDR1 SEHNR and CDR2 FQNEAQ (reference sequence). The CDR3 totals 16 residues. DNA of the CDR3: TGTGCCAGCAGCTTGGGGAGCGGGGGGTACCAAGAGACCCAGTACTTC. This encodes CASSLGSGGYQETQYF.

The genes are TRBV30 and TRBJ2-2, with TRBD1 matching over 8 bases. From germline, CDR1 is GTSNPN and CDR2 SVGIG (reference sequence). The CDR3 has 14 residues. V was clipped by 8 bases and J by 6 bases; unmatched bases: 11. CDR3 residues: CALGRQGASGELFF. For the CDR3, the DNA is TGTGCCCTAGGGCGGCAGGGGGCCTCCGGGGAGCTGTTTTTT.

The chain joins TRBV5-1 to TRBJ1-2; TRBD1 matches 12 bases. This CDR3 has 16 residues. V lost 4 bases, J lost 3 bases, and 7 bases stayed unmatched. Germline V lookup: CDR1 SGHRS, CDR2 YFSETQ. CDR3 in DNA: TGCGCCAGCAGCCTCTCAGGGACAGGGGGCTACTATGGCTACACCTTC. Amino acids: CASSLSGTGGYYGYTF.

The J gene is TRBJ1-4, the V gene TRBV5-6; 7 bases map to TRBD1. Germline-derived CDR1 and CDR2 are SGHDT and YYEEEE. V shed 1 base and J 8 bases; nucleotides not matched to a gene: 11. CDR3 length: 16 residues. For the CDR3, the DNA is TGTGCCAGCAGCTTGATTTCTTCGGGACAGCTAGAAAAACTGTTTTTT. It is translated as CASSLISSGQLEKLFF.

The rearrangement links TRBV4-3 to TRBJ2-2; 9 positions agree with TRBD2. V lost 0 bases, J lost 9 bases, and 17 bases stayed unmatched. This CDR3 contains 19 residues. CDR1 is LGHNA and CDR2 is YSLEER in the germline V gene. CDR3 amino acids: CASSQDAGGLGLAGRELFF. CDR3 DNA sequence: TGCGCCAGCAGCCAAGATGCGGGGGGTTTGGGACTAGCAGGACGGGAGCTGTTTTTT.

This clone showed up just a few times. This chain links TRBV6-5 with TRBJ2-7; D is perhaps TRBD1 (5 bases). Germline assignment: CDR1 MNHEY and CDR2 SVGAGI. The ends were cut back, 2 bases at V and 0 bases at J, with 8 bases in the middle. CDR3 length: 14 residues. The chain's CDR3 is CASSYRGSSYEQYF. The CDR3 coding sequence is TGTGCCAGCAGTTACAGGGGAAGCTCCTACGAGCAGTACTTC.